These 2 T cell receptor beta chains share one sample of origin, sequenced in a study of T cell repertoires in cytomegalovirus infection. These receptors have no known antigen. TCRdb re-analysed the reads in MiXCR, keeping a single row per CDR3 protein. The table lists 700,000 to 900,000 distinct CDR3 sequences, approximately 32% of them singletons, with around 13% in the top ten. This sample comprised cultured CD8+ T cells from PBMCs, obtained from culture after CMV antigen stimulation. Receptors originate from a human donor in good health (CMV status not recorded). Some clones in this sample may be carry-over from other donors' samples.

The chain uses TRBV7-9 and TRBJ2-1, with 12 bases matching TRBD2. In germline, CDR1 is SEHNR, CDR2 FQNEAQ (reference sequence). This CDR3 region has 16 residues. V lost 6 bases to trimming and J lost 7 bases; unmatched junction nucleotides: 10. CDR3 DNA: TGTGCCAGCAGTTCCCCTCTAGCGGGGGGGCCGAATGAGCAGTTCTTC. Translation: CASSSPLAGGPNEQFF.

CDR3 in amino acids: CASNFNSGDFNTGELFF. The CDR3, as DNA: TGTGCCAGCAATTTCAATAGCGGGGACTTCAACACCGGGGAGCTGTTTTTT. V and J are TRBV28 and TRBJ2-2; 8 bases match TRBD2. Germline assignment: CDR1 MDHEN and CDR2 SYDVKM. CDR3 size: 17 residues. Trimming removed 7 bases from V and 2 bases from J; junction bases left unmatched: 12.